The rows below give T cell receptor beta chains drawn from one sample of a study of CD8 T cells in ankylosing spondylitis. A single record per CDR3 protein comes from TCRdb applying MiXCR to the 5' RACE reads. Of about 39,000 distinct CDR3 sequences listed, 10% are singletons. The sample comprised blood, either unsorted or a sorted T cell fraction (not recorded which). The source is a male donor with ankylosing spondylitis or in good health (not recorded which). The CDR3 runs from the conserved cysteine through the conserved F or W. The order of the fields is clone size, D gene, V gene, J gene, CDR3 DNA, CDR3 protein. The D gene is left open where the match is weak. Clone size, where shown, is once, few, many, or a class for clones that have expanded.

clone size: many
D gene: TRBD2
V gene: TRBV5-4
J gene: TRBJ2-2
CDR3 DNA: TGTGCCAGCTCGCGGCTAGCGGGAGTGTCTTCCGGGGAGCTGTTTTTT
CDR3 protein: CASSRLAGVSSGELFF

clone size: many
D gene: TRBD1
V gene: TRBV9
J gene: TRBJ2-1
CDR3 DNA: TGTGCCAGCAGCCCGACAGGGCCTTCCTACAATGAGCAGTTCTTC
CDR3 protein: CASSPTGPSYNEQFF

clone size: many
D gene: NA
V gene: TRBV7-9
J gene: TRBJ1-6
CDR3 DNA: TGTGCCAGCAGCCCGTCGGGGCGGGACGATAATTCACCCCTCCACTTT
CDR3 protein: CASSPSGRDDNSPLHF

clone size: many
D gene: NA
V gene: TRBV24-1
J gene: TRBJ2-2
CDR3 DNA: TGTGCCACCAGTGATTTTCAGGAGGGGGCGACAACCGGGGAGCTGTTTTTT
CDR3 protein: CATSDFQEGATTGELFF

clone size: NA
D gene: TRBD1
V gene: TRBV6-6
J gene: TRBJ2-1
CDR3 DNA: TGTGCCAGCAGTTACTCGGGGACAGGGACGAATGAGCAGTTCTTC
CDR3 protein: CASSYSGTGTNEQFF

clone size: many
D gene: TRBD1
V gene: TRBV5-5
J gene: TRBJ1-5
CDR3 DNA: TGTGCCAGCAGCGCCCAGACAGGGATTAGCAATCAGCCCCAGCATTTT
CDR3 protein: CASSAQTGISNQPQHF

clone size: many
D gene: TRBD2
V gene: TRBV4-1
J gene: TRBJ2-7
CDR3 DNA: TGCGCCAGCAGCCAAGAGACTAGCGCGCACGGAAAGCAGTACTTC
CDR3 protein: CASSQETSAHGKQYF

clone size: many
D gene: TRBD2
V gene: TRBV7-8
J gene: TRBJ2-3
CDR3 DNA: TGTGCCAGCAGCTCTAGCGGGAGCCAGATAGATACGCAGTATTTT
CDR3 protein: CASSSSGSQIDTQYF

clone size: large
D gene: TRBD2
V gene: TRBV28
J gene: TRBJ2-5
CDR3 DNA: TGTGCCAGCAGGAGCCTCACTGGCGGGGGGGCGGAGACCCAGTACTTC
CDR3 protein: CASRSLTGGGAETQYF

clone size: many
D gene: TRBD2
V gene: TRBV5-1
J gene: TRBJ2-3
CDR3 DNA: TGCGCCAGCAGCTTGGCACTAGCGGACACAGATACGCAGTATTTT
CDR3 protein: CASSLALADTDTQYF

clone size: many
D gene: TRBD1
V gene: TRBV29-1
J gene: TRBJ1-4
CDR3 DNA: TGCAGCGCGTACAGGGGGAGTGAAAAACTGTTTTTT
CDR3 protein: CSAYRGSEKLFF

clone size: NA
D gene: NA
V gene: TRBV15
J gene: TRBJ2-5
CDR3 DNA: TGTGCCACCAGCAGAGGTAGCCATCAAGAGACCCAGTACTTC
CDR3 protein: CATSRGSHQETQYF

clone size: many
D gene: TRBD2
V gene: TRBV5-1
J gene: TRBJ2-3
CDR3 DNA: TGCGCCAGCAGCGCCGGGGGGGGAGCAGATACGCAGTATTTT
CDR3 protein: CASSAGGGADTQYF

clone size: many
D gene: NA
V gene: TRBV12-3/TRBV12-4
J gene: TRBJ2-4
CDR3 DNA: TGTGCCAGCAGTTTGTCAGGGCCCGGAGAGAACATTCAGTACTTC
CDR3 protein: CASSLSGPGENIQYF

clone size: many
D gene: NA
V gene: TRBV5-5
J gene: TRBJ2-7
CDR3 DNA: TGTGCCAGCAGCCCTGGGAGCGTCGCTTACTACGAGCAGTACTTC
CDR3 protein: CASSPGSVAYYEQYF

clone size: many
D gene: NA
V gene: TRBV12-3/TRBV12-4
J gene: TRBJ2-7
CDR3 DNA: TGTGCCAGCAGTTTCGGAGCACCTGTCTACGAGCAGTACTTC
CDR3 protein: CASSFGAPVYEQYF

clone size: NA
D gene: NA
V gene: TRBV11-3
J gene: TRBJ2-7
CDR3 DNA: TGTGCCAGCAGCTCTAGGGGCCAATGGGGCGAGCAGTACTTC
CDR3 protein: CASSSRGQWGEQYF

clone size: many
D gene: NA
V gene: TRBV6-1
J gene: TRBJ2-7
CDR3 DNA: TGTGCCAGCAGCTGGACAGCCCACTCCTACGAGCAGTACTTC
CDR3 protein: CASSWTAHSYEQYF

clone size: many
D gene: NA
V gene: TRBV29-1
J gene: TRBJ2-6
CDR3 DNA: TGCAGCGTTGGGACTTCAACTGGGGCCAACGTCCTGACTTTC
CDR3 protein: CSVGTSTGANVLTF

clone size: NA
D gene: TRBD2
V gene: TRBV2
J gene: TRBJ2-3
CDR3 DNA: TGTGCCAGCAGTGGGGGACTAGCGGGACTTGATACGCAGTATTTT
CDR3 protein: CASSGGLAGLDTQYF

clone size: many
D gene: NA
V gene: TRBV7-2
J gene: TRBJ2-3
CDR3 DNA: TGTGCCAGCAGCTTAAACGTCCTGGGATCACGTTTAGATACGCAGTATTTT
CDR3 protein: CASSLNVLGSRLDTQYF

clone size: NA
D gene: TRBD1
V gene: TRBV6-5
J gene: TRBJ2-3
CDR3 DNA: TGTGCCAGCAGTTATAAACAGGGGGCGCGTAGCACAGATACGCAGTATTTT
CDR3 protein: CASSYKQGARSTDTQYF

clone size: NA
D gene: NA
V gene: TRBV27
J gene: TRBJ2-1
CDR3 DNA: TGTGCCAGCAGTTTCGCAGGGGACCTTACCTACAATGAGCAGTTCTTC
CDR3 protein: CASSFAGDLTYNEQFF

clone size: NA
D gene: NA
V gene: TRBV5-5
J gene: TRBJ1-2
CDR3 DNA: TGTGCCAGCAGCTTGGATCAGGCCGGGGGCTACACCTTC
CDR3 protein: CASSLDQAGGYTF

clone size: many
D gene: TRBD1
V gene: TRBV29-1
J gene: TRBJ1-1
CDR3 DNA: TGCAGCGTTCAGGGGGCCCCGAACACTGAAGCTTTCTTT
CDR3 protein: CSVQGAPNTEAFF